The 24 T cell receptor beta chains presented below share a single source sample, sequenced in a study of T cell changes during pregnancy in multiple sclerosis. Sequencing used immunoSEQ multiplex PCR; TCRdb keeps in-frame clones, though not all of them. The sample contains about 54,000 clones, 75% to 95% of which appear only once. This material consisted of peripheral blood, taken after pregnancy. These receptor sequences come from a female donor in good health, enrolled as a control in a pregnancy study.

The CDR3 DNA reads TGTGCCAGCAGCGCGAGGTACGGGGGGCTCCAAGAGACCCAGTACTTC. It encodes CASSARYGGLQETQYF. The chain is built from TRBV9 and TRBJ2-5; possibly TRBD2 for D (7 bases). This CDR3 comprises 16 residues. Germline V gene sequence: CDR1 SGDLS, CDR2 YYNGEE. V lost 3 bases and J lost 1, with 16 bases in between.

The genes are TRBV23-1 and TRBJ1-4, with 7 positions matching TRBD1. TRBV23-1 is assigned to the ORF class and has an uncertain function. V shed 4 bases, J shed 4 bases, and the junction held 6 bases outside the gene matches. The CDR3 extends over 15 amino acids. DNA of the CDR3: TGCGCCAGCAGTCCCCGGGACAGAAGTAATGAAAAACTGTTTTTT. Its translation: CASSPRDRSNEKLFF.

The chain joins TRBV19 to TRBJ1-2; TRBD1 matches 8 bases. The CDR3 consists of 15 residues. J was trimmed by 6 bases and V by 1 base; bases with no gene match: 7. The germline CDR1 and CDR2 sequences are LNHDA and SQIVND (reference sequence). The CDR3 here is CASSIGGRGRDGYTF. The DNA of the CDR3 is TGTGCCAGTAGTATAGGCGGCAGGGGGCGCGATGGCTACACCTTC.

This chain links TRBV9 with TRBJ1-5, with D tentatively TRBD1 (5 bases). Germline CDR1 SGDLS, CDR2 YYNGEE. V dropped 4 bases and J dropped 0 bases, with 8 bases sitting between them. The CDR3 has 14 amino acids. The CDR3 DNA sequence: TGTGCCAGCAGCTCCCAGGGTAGCAATCAGCCCCAGCATTTT. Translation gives CASSSQGSNQPQHF.

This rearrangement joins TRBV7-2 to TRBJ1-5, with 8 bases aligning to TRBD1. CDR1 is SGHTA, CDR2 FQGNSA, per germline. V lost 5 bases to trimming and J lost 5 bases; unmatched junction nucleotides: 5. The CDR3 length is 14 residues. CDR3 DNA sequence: TGTGCCAGCAGCGCCAAGACAGGGGATCAGCCCCAGCATTTT. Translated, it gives CASSAKTGDQPQHF.

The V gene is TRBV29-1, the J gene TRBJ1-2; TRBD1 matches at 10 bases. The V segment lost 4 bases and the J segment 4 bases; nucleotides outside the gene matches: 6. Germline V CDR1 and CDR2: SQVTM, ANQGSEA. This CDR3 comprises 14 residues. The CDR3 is CSVVTGGLSYGYTF. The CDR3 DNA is TGCAGCGTTGTGACAGGGGGCTTAAGCTATGGCTACACCTTC.

CDR3 bases: TGCAGCGCCGCAGGACAGGGCGGGACTGAAGCTTTCTTT. Translated, it gives CSAAGQGGTEAFF. The V gene is TRBV29-1, the J gene TRBJ1-1; 8 bases line up with TRBD1. Trimming took 7 bases from V and 5 from J; bases not matched to a gene: 9. This CDR3 is built from 13 residues. CDR1 is SQVTM, CDR2 ANQGSEA, per germline.

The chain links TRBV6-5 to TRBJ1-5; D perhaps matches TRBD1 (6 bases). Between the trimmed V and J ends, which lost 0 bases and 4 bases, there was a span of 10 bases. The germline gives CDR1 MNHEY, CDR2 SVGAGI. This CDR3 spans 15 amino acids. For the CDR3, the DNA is TGTGCCAGCAGTTACTCCAGGGGCATAAATCAGCCCCAGCATTTT. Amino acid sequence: CASSYSRGINQPQHF.

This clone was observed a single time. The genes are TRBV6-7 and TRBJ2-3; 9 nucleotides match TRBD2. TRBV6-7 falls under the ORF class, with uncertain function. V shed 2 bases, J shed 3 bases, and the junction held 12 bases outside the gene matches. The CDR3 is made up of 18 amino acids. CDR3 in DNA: TGTGCCAGCAGTTACGGAGCCCGAGCGGGGGGCGGAACAGATACGCAGTATTTT. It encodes CASSYGARAGGGTDTQYF.

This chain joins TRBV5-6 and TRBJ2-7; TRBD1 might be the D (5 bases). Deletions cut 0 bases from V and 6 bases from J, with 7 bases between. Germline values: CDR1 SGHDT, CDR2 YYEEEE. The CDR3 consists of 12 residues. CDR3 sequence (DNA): TGTGCCAGCAGCTTGGAAGGGGTCGAGCAGTACTTC. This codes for CASSLEGVEQYF.

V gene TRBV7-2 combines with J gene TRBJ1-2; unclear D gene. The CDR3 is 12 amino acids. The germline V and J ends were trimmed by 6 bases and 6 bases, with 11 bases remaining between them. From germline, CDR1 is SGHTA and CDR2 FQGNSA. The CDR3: CASSPHGDGYTF. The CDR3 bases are TGTGCCAGCAGTCCCCACGGGGATGGCTACACCTTC.

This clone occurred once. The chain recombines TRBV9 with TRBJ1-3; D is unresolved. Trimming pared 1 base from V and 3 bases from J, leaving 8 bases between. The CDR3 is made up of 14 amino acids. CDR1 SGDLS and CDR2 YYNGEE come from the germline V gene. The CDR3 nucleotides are TGTGCCAGCAGCGTACTAAGGAGTGGAAACACCATATATTTT. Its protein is CASSVLRSGNTIYF. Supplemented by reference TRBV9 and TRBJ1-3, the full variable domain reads DSGVTQTPKHLITATGQRVTLRCSPRSGDLSVYWYQQSLDQGLQFLIQYYNGEERAKGNILERFSAQQFPDLHSELNLSSLELGDSALYFCASSVLRSGNTIYFGEGSWLTVV.

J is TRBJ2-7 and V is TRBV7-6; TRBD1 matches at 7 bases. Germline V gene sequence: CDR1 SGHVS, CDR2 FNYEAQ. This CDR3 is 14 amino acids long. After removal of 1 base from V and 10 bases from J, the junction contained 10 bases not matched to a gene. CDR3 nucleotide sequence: TGTGCCAGCAGCTTAGAAACAGGGGTGCGGGTACAGTACTTC. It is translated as CASSLETGVRVQYF.

The CDR3 region is CASSTDRNTEAFF. Written as DNA, the CDR3 is TGTGCCAGCAGTACCGACAGAAACACTGAAGCTTTCTTT. The chain combines TRBV6-4 with TRBJ1-1, with D possibly TRBD1 on 5 matching bases. Germline CDR1 and CDR2: MRHNA and SNTAGT. Deletions cut 5 bases from V and 2 bases from J, with 9 bases between. The CDR3 is made up of 13 amino acids.

CDR3 DNA: TGTGCCAGCAGTTTGGACTTCCCTCCCTTCTACGAGCAGTACTTC. It is translated as CASSLDFPPFYEQYF. V gene TRBV7-2 combines with J gene TRBJ2-7, with a possible D match to TRBD2 (5 bases). V was pared by 6 bases and J by 3 bases, with 18 bases between. The CDR3 spans 15 residues. Germline V lookup: CDR1 SGHTA, CDR2 FQGNSA.

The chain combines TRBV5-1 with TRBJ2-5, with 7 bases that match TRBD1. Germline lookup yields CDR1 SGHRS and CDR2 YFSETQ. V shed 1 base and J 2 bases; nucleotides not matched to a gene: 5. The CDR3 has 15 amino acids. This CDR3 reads CASSLFGTEQETQYF. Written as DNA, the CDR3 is TGCGCCAGCAGCTTGTTCGGGACAGAACAAGAGACCCAGTACTTC. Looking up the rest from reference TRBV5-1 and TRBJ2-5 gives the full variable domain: KAGVTQTPRYLIKTRGQQVTLSCSPISGHRSVSWYQQTPGQGLQFLFEYFSETQRNKGNFPGRFSGRQFSNSRSEMNVSTLELGDSALYLCASSLFGTEQETQYFGPGTRLLVL.

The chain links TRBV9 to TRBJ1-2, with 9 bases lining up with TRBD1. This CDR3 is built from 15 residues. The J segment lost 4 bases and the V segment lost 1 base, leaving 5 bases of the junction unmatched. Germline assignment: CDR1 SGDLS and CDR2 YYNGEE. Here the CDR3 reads CASSVSRDRVYGYTF. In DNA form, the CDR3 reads TGTGCCAGCAGCGTATCCCGGGACAGGGTCTATGGCTACACCTTC.

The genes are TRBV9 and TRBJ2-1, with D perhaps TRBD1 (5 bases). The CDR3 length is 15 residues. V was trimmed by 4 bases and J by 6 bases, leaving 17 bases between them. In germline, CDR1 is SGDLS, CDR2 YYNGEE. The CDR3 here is CASSRSGPGLNEQFF. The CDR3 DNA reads TGTGCCAGCAGCCGTTCAGGGCCGGGTCTCAATGAGCAGTTCTTC.

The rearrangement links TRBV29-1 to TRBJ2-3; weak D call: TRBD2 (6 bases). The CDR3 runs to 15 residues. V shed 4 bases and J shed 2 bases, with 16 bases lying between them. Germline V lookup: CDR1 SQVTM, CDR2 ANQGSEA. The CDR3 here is CSVGGAAGYTDTQYF. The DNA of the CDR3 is TGCAGCGTTGGAGGGGCAGCGGGTTACACAGATACGCAGTATTTT.

CDR3 nucleotide sequence: TGTGCCAGCAATGGCAGGGGGTCCCAAGAGACCCAGTACTTC. It specifies CASNGRGSQETQYF. The chain couples TRBV6-5 to TRBJ2-5; TRBD1 agrees at 7 bases. The ends lost 7 bases at V and 1 base at J; junction bases unmatched: 6. CDR1 and CDR2 from the germline V gene are MNHEY and SVGAGI. This CDR3 has 14 amino acids.

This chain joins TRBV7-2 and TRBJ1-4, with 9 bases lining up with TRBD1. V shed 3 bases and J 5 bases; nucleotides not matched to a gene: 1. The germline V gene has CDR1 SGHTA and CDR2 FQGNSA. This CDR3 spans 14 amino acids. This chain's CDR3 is CASSFDRGNEKLFF. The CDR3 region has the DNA TGTGCCAGCAGCTTTGACAGGGGGAATGAAAAACTGTTTTTT. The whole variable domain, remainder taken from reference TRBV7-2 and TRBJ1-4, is GAGVSQSPSNKVTEKGKDVELRCDPISGHTALYWYRQSLGQGLEFLIYFQGNSAPDKSGLPSDRFSAERTGGSVSTLTIQRTQQEDSAVYLCASSFDRGNEKLFFGSGTQLSVL.

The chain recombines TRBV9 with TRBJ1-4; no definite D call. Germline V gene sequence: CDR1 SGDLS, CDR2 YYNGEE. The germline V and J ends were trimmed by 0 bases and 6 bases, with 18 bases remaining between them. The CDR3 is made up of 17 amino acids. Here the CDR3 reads CASSVDGPGSADEKLFF. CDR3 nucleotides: TGTGCCAGCAGCGTAGACGGTCCGGGGTCGGCAGATGAAAAACTGTTTTTT.

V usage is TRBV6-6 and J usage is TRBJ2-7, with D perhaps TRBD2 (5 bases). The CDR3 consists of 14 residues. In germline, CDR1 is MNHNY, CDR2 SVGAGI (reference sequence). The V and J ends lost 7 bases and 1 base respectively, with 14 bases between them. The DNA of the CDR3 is TGTGCCAGCACTCAGGCGGCGGGTTCCTACGAGCAGTACTTC. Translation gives CASTQAAGSYEQYF.

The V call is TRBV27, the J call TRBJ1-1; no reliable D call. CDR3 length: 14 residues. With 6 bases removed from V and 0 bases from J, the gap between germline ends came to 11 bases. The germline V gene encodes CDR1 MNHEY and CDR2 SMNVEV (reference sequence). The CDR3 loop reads CASRLSGLNTEAFF. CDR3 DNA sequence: TGTGCCAGCAGACTTTCAGGCCTGAACACTGAAGCTTTCTTT.